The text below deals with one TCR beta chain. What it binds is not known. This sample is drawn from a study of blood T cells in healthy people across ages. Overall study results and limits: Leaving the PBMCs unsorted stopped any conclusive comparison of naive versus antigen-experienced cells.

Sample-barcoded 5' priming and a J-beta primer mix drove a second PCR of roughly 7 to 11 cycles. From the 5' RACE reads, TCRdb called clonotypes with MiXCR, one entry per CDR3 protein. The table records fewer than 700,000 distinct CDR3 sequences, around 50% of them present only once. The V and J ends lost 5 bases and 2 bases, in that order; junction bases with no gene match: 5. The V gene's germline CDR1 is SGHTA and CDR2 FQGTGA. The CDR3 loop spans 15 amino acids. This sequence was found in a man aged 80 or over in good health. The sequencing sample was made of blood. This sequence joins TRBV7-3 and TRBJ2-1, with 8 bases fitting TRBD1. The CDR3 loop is CASSPTGATYNEQFF. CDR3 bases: TGTGCCAGCAGCCCGACAGGGGCCACCTACAATGAGCAGTTCTTC. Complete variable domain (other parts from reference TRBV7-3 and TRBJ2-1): GAGVSQTPSNKVTEKGKYVELRCDPISGHTALYWYRQSLGQGPEFLIYFQGTGAADDSGLPNDRFFAVRPEGSVSTLKIQRTERGDSAVYLCASSPTGATYNEQFFGPGTRLTVL.